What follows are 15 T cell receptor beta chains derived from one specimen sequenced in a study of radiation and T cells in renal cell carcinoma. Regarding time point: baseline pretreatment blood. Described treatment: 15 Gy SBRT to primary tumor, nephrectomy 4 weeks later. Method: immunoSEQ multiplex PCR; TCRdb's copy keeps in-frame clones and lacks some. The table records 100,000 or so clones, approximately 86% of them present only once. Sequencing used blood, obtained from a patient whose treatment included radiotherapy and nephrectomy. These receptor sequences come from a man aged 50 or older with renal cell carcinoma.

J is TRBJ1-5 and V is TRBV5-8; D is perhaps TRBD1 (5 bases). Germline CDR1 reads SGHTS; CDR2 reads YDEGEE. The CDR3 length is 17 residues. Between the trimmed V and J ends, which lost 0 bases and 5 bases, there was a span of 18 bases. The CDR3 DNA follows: TGTGCCAGCAGCTTGGATAAGGGGCACGGAACCCATCAGCCCCAGCATTTT. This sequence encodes CASSLDKGHGTHQPQHF.

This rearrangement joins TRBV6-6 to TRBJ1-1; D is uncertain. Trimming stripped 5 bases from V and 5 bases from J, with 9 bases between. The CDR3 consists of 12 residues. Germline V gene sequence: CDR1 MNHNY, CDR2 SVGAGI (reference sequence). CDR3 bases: TGTGCCAGCAGTAACGGGGTGACTGAAGCTTTCTTT. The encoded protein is CASSNGVTEAFF.

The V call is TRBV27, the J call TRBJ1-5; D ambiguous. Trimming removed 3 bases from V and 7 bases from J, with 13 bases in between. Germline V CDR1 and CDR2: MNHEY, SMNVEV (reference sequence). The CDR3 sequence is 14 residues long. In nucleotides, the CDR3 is TGTGCCAGCAGTTTGAATAGAGGAGGGCAGCCCCAGCATTTT. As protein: CASSLNRGGQPQHF.

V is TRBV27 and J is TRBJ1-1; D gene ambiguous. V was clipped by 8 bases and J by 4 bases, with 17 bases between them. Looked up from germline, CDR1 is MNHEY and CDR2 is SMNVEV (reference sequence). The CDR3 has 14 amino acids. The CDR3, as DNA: TGTGCCAGCGCTTGGATGGGCGGCACCACTGAAGCTTTCTTT. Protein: CASAWMGGTTEAFF.

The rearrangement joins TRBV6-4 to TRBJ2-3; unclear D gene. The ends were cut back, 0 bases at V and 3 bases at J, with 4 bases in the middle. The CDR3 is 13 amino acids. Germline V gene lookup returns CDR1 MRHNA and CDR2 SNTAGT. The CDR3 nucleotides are TGTGCCAGCAGTGACTCAACAACAGATACGCAGTATTTT. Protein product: CASSDSTTDTQYF.

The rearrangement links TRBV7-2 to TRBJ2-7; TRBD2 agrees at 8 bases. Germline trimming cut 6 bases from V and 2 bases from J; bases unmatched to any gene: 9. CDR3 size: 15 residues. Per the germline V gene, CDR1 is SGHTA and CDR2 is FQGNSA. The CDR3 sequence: CASSSTSGLTYEQYF. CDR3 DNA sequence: TGTGCCAGCAGTTCTACTAGCGGACTCACCTACGAGCAGTACTTC.

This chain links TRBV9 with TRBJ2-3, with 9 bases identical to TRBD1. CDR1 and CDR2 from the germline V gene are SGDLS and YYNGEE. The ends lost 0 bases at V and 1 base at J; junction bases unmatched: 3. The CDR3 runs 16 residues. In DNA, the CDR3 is TGTGCCAGCAGCGTAGAAACAGGGGGCGGCACAGATACGCAGTATTTT. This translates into CASSVETGGGTDTQYF.

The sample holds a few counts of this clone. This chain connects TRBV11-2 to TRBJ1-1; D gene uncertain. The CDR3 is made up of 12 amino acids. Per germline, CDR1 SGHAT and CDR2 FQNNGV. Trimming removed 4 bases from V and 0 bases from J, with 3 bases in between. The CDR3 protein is CASSSMNTEAFF. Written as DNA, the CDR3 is TGTGCCAGCAGCTCCATGAACACTGAAGCTTTCTTT. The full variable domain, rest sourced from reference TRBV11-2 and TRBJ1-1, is EAGVAQSPRYKIIEKRQSVAFWCNPISGHATLYWYQQILGQGPKLLIQFQNNGVVDDSQLPKDRFSAERLKGVDSTLKIQPAKLEDSAVYLCASSSMNTEAFFGQGTRLTVV.

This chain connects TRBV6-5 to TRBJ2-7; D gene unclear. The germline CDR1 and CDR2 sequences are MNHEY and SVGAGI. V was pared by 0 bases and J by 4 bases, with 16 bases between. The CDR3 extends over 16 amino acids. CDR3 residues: CASSYSAGYPDYEQYF. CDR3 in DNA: TGTGCCAGCAGTTACTCGGCCGGATACCCAGATTACGAGCAGTACTTC.

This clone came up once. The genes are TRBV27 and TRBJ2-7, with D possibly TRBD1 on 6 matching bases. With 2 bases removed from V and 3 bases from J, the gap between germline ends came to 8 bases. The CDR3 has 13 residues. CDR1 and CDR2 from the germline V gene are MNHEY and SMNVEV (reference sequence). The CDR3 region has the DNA TGTGCCAGCAGTTTAGGACAGCTCTACGAGCAGTACTTC. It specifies CASSLGQLYEQYF.

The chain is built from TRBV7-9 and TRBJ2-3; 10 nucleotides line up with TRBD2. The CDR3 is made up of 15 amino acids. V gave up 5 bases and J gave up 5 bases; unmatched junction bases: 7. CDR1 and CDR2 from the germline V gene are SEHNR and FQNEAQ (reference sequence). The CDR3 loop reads CASSLLAGVGDTQYF. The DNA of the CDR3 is TGTGCCAGCAGCCTCCTAGCGGGAGTGGGAGATACGCAGTATTTT.

The CDR3: CASSYGGQGWQPQHF. The CDR3 nucleotides are TGTGCCAGCAGTTACGGGGGACAGGGGTGGCAGCCCCAGCATTTT. The genes are TRBV6-6 and TRBJ1-5; 10 bases are a match to TRBD1. The CDR3 runs 15 residues. Germline values: CDR1 MNHNY, CDR2 SVGAGI (reference sequence). Trimming took 2 bases from V and 7 from J; bases not matched to a gene: 5.

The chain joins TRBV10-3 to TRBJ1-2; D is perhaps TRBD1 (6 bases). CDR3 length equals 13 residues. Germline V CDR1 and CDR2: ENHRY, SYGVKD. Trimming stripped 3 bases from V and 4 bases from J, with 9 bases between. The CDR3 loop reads CAISEQGLYGYTF. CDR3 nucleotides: TGTGCCATCAGTGAACAGGGTCTCTATGGCTACACCTTC.

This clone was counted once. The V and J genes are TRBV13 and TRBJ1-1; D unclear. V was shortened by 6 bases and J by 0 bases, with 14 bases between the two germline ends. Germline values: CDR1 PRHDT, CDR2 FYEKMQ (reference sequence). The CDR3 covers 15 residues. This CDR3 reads CASRESGELNTEAFF. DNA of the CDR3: TGTGCCAGCAGAGAAAGTGGGGAGTTGAACACTGAAGCTTTCTTT. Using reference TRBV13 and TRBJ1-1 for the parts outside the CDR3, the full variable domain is AAGVIQSPRHLIKEKRETATLKCYPIPRHDTVYWYQQGPGQDPQFLISFYEKMQSDKGSIPDRFSAQQFSDYHSELNMSSLELGDSALYFCASRESGELNTEAFFGQGTRLTVV.

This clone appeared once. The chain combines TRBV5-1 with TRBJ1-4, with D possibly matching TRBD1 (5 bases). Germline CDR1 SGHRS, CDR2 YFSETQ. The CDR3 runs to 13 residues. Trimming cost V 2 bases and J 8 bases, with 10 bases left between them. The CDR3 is CASSFGGSEKLFF. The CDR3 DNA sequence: TGCGCCAGCAGCTTTGGGGGAAGCGAAAAACTGTTTTTT. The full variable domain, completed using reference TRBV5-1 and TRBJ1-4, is KAGVTQTPRYLIKTRGQQVTLSCSPISGHRSVSWYQQTPGQGLQFLFEYFSETQRNKGNFPGRFSGRQFSNSRSEMNVSTLELGDSALYLCASSFGGSEKLFFGSGTQLSVL.